This TCR beta chain was documented in a study of identifying expanded T cells in peripheral blood. Only in-frame clones appear in the TCRdb table, and some are missing; sequencing was by immunoSEQ multiplex PCR. The sample includes 80,000 to 90,000 clones, about nine tenths of them seen just once. This CDR3 contains 16 residues. Germline values: CDR1 LGHNA, CDR2 YSLEER. V shed 0 bases and J shed 0 bases, with 10 bases lying between them. The J gene is TRBJ2-3, the V gene TRBV4-3, with D unclear. The sample consisted of blood. The TCR originated in a person aged 18 to 75 in good health. CDR3 region: CASSQEGRPSTDTQYF. In DNA form, the CDR3 reads TGCGCCAGCAGCCAAGAAGGCAGGCCTAGCACAGATACGCAGTATTTT.